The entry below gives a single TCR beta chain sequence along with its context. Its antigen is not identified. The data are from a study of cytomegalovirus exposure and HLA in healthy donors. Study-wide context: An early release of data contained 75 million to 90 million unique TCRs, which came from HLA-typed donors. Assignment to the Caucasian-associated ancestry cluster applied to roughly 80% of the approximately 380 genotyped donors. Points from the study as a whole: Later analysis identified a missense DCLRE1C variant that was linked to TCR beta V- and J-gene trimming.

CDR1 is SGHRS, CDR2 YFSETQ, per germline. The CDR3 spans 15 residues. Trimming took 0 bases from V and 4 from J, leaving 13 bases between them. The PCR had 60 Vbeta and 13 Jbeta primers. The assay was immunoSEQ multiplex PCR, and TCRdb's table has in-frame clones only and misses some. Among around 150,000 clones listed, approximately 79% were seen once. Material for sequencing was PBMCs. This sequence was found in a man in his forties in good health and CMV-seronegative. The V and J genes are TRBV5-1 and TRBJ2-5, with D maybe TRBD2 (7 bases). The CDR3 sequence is CASSLAGGGGETQYF. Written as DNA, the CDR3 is TGCGCCAGCAGCTTGGCCGGGGGAGGGGGAGAGACCCAGTACTTC.